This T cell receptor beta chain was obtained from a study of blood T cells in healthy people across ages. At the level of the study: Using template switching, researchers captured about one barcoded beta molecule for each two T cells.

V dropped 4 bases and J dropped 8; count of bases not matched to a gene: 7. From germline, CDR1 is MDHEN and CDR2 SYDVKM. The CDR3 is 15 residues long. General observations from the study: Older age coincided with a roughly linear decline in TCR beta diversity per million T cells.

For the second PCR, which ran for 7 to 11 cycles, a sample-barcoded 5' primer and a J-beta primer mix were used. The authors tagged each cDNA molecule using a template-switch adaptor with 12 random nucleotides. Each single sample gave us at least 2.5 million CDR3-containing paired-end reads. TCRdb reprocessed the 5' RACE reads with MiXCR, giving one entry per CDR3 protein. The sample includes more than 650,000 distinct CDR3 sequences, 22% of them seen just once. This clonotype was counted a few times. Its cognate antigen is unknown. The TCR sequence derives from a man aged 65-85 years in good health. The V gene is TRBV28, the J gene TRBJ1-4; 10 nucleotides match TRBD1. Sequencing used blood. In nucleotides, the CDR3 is TGTGCCAGCAGTTATGACAGGGGGCAGAGGGAAAAACTGTTTTTT. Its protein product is CASSYDRGQREKLFF.